A selection of T cell receptor beta chains follows, all from one sample in a study of T cell repertoires in cytomegalovirus infection. From the reads, TCRdb called clonotypes with MiXCR, one entry per CDR3 protein. In the table there are some 180,000 distinct CDR3 sequences, roughly a sixth of which are singletons. Sequencing used CD8+ T cells from PBMCs. The receptors derive from a human donor in good health (CMV status not recorded). Some clones in this sample may be carry-over from other donors' samples. The CDR3 runs from the conserved cysteine through the conserved F or W. D genes are given only for firm matches. A clone size is listed for some rows: how often the clone was seen (once, few, many), or a class if it is expanded.

d_call: NA; clone_size: few; v_call: TRBV7-2; j_call: TRBJ2-1; cdr3_aa: CASSPVGIISSYNEQFF; cdr3_nt: TGTGCCAGCAGCCCAGTCGGGATTATAAGCTCCTACAATGAGCAGTTCTTC
d_call: NA; clone_size: NA; v_call: TRBV6-2/TRBV6-3; j_call: TRBJ2-3; cdr3_aa: CASSYSAGSPSTDTQYF; cdr3_nt: TGTGCCAGCAGTTATTCCGCAGGATCTCCCAGCACAGATACGCAGTATTTT
d_call: TRBD1; clone_size: NA; v_call: TRBV5-4; j_call: TRBJ2-7; cdr3_aa: CASSRGDRGLLGEQYF; cdr3_nt: TGTGCCAGCAGCCGCGGGGACAGGGGGCTGTTGGGGGAGCAGTACTTC
d_call: TRBD1; clone_size: many; v_call: TRBV7-8; j_call: TRBJ1-1; cdr3_aa: CASSQQGPQAFF; cdr3_nt: TGTGCCAGCAGCCAACAGGGGCCGCAAGCTTTCTTT
d_call: TRBD1; clone_size: NA; v_call: TRBV29-1; j_call: TRBJ1-2; cdr3_aa: CSVEVMGQGANGYTF; cdr3_nt: TGCAGCGTTGAAGTGATGGGACAGGGGGCGAATGGCTACACCTTC
d_call: TRBD2; clone_size: NA; v_call: TRBV6-1; j_call: TRBJ2-1; cdr3_aa: CASSMGLAGERHYNEQFF; cdr3_nt: TGTGCCAGCAGTATGGGACTAGCGGGGGAGAGACACTACAATGAGCAGTTCTTC
d_call: NA; clone_size: NA; v_call: TRBV27; j_call: TRBJ1-5; cdr3_aa: CASAPAGNQPQHF; cdr3_nt: TGTGCCAGTGCCCCGGCTGGCAATCAGCCCCAGCATTTT
d_call: NA; clone_size: few; v_call: TRBV27; j_call: TRBJ1-2; cdr3_aa: CASSSAGENYGYTF; cdr3_nt: TGTGCCAGCAGTTCCGCAGGGGAAAACTATGGCTACACCTTC
d_call: NA; clone_size: NA; v_call: TRBV6-5; j_call: TRBJ2-3; cdr3_aa: CASRSRVYPSTDTQYF; cdr3_nt: TGTGCCAGCAGGTCCCGCGTCTACCCCAGCACAGATACGCAGTATTTT
d_call: NA; clone_size: NA; v_call: TRBV24-1; j_call: TRBJ2-1; cdr3_aa: CATSLDGDSYNEQFF; cdr3_nt: TGTGCCACCAGCTTGGACGGTGATTCCTACAATGAGCAGTTCTTC
d_call: NA; clone_size: many; v_call: TRBV7-2; j_call: TRBJ2-7; cdr3_aa: CASSLVGSGSYEQYF; cdr3_nt: TGTGCCAGCAGCTTAGTAGGATCAGGGAGCTACGAGCAGTACTTC
d_call: NA; clone_size: many; v_call: TRBV28; j_call: TRBJ2-1; cdr3_aa: CASSLSSYNEQFF; cdr3_nt: TGTGCCAGCAGTTTGAGCTCCTACAATGAGCAGTTCTTC
d_call: NA; clone_size: few; v_call: TRBV7-9; j_call: TRBJ2-2; cdr3_aa: CASSPAGGQGPNTGELFF; cdr3_nt: TGTGCCAGCAGCCCTGCCGGGGGGCAGGGACCTAACACCGGGGAGCTGTTTTTT
d_call: NA; clone_size: NA; v_call: TRBV11-2; j_call: TRBJ2-1; cdr3_aa: CASSLDRTYPNEQFF; cdr3_nt: TGTGCCAGCAGCTTAGATAGGACTTACCCCAATGAGCAGTTCTTC
d_call: NA; clone_size: few; v_call: TRBV7-2; j_call: TRBJ2-4; cdr3_aa: CASSLNGGNIQYF; cdr3_nt: TGTGCCAGCAGCTTGAACGGCGGGAACATTCAGTACTTC
d_call: TRBD2; clone_size: few; v_call: TRBV7-9; j_call: TRBJ2-5; cdr3_aa: CASSLGREEYQETQYF; cdr3_nt: TGTGCCAGCAGCTTAGGCCGGGAGGAGTACCAAGAGACCCAGTACTTC
d_call: NA; clone_size: few; v_call: TRBV7-2; j_call: TRBJ1-3; cdr3_aa: CASSPVGSSGNTIYF; cdr3_nt: TGTGCCAGCAGCCCCGTAGGCAGCTCTGGAAACACCATATATTTT
d_call: NA; clone_size: NA; v_call: TRBV5-1; j_call: TRBJ1-1; cdr3_aa: CASSLDVSENTEAFF; cdr3_nt: TGCGCCAGCAGCTTGGATGTCAGTGAAAACACTGAAGCTTTCTTT
d_call: NA; clone_size: few; v_call: TRBV28; j_call: TRBJ2-1; cdr3_aa: CASSLWGETYNEQFF; cdr3_nt: TGTGCCAGCAGTTTATGGGGGGAGACATACAATGAGCAGTTCTTC
d_call: NA; clone_size: NA; v_call: TRBV7-9; j_call: TRBJ1-2; cdr3_aa: CASSPFAGGYTF; cdr3_nt: TGTGCCAGCAGCCCCTTCGCGGGGGGCTACACCTTC
d_call: TRBD1; clone_size: NA; v_call: TRBV10-3; j_call: TRBJ1-1; cdr3_aa: CAIQGEEMNTEAFF; cdr3_nt: TGTGCCATCCAGGGGGAAGAAATGAACACTGAAGCTTTCTTT
d_call: TRBD1; clone_size: NA; v_call: TRBV2; j_call: TRBJ2-1; cdr3_aa: CASRDRGPYNEQFF; cdr3_nt: TGTGCCAGCAGGGACAGGGGCCCCTACAATGAGCAGTTCTTC
d_call: TRBD1; clone_size: few; v_call: TRBV6-5; j_call: TRBJ2-7; cdr3_aa: CASSSDRESYEQYF; cdr3_nt: TGTGCCAGCAGTTCGGACAGGGAATCCTACGAGCAGTACTTC
d_call: TRBD1; clone_size: NA; v_call: TRBV6-6; j_call: TRBJ2-1; cdr3_aa: CASSLTGGDIPTTYYNEQFF; cdr3_nt: TGTGCCAGCAGCCTAACAGGGGGCGACATCCCTACTACCTACTACAATGAGCAGTTCTTC
d_call: NA; clone_size: NA; v_call: TRBV6-2/TRBV6-3; j_call: TRBJ2-7; cdr3_aa: CASSYMQFDEQYF; cdr3_nt: TGTGCCAGCAGTTACATGCAGTTCGACGAGCAGTACTTC
d_call: TRBD1; clone_size: NA; v_call: TRBV6-2/TRBV6-3; j_call: TRBJ2-1; cdr3_aa: CASSYSGTGQPYNEQFF; cdr3_nt: TGTGCCAGCAGTTACTCCGGGACAGGGCAGCCTTACAATGAGCAGTTCTTC
d_call: TRBD1; clone_size: NA; v_call: TRBV7-6; j_call: TRBJ2-7; cdr3_aa: CASSSTGGNRDEQYF; cdr3_nt: TGTGCCAGCAGCTCGACAGGGGGCAATCGCGACGAGCAGTACTTC
d_call: NA; clone_size: NA; v_call: TRBV30; j_call: TRBJ2-1; cdr3_aa: CAWNAGLSYNEQFF; cdr3_nt: TGTGCCTGGAACGCAGGCCTCTCCTACAATGAGCAGTTCTTC
d_call: NA; clone_size: few; v_call: TRBV2; j_call: TRBJ2-2; cdr3_aa: CASRVGELFF; cdr3_nt: TGTGCCAGCCGGGTCGGGGAGCTGTTTTTT
d_call: NA; clone_size: many; v_call: TRBV7-2; j_call: TRBJ1-4; cdr3_aa: CASSLIGTGSTNEKLFF; cdr3_nt: TGTGCCAGCAGCTTAATCGGCACAGGGAGTACTAATGAAAAACTGTTTTTT
d_call: TRBD1; clone_size: NA; v_call: TRBV20-1; j_call: TRBJ2-6; cdr3_aa: CSAREPKQGYMSGANVLTF; cdr3_nt: TGCAGTGCTAGAGAGCCTAAACAGGGGTATATGTCTGGGGCCAACGTCCTGACTTTC
d_call: NA; clone_size: NA; v_call: TRBV2; j_call: TRBJ2-1; cdr3_aa: CASIGGEQFF; cdr3_nt: TGTGCCAGCATTGGGGGTGAGCAGTTCTTC
d_call: NA; clone_size: NA; v_call: TRBV25-1; j_call: TRBJ1-2; cdr3_aa: CASSILYGYTF; cdr3_nt: TGTGCCAGCAGCATCCTCTATGGCTACACCTTC
d_call: NA; clone_size: NA; v_call: TRBV4-1; j_call: TRBJ2-3; cdr3_aa: CASSQEAGGTDTQYF; cdr3_nt: TGCGCCAGCAGCCAAGAAGCAGGGGGCACAGATACGCAGTATTTT
d_call: NA; clone_size: NA; v_call: TRBV7-8; j_call: TRBJ2-7; cdr3_aa: CASSSKEGSGTAPYEQYF; cdr3_nt: TGTGCCAGCAGCTCTAAGGAGGGATCCGGGACAGCTCCCTACGAGCAGTACTTC
d_call: NA; clone_size: few; v_call: TRBV28; j_call: TRBJ2-2; cdr3_aa: CASKFRDSLPGELFF; cdr3_nt: TGTGCCAGCAAGTTCCGGGACTCCCTCCCCGGGGAGCTGTTTTTT
d_call: NA; clone_size: NA; v_call: TRBV5-1; j_call: TRBJ2-1; cdr3_aa: CASSLDSTSSSYNEQFF; cdr3_nt: TGCGCCAGCAGCTTGGACAGTACATCGAGCTCCTACAATGAGCAGTTCTTC
d_call: NA; clone_size: NA; v_call: TRBV28; j_call: TRBJ1-1; cdr3_aa: CASSLSQGRISNTEAFF; cdr3_nt: TGTGCCAGCAGTTTAAGTCAGGGGCGAATATCGAACACTGAAGCTTTCTTT
d_call: NA; clone_size: NA; v_call: TRBV28; j_call: TRBJ2-1; cdr3_aa: CASIPRSGSYNEQFF; cdr3_nt: TGTGCCAGCATCCCCAGGAGCGGCTCCTACAATGAGCAGTTCTTC
d_call: NA; clone_size: many; v_call: TRBV7-2; j_call: TRBJ2-7; cdr3_aa: CASSFGVTYEQYF; cdr3_nt: TGTGCCAGCAGCTTCGGGGTGACCTACGAGCAGTACTTC
d_call: TRBD2; clone_size: few; v_call: TRBV7-9; j_call: TRBJ2-5; cdr3_aa: CASSLGTSGGFQETQYF; cdr3_nt: TGTGCCAGCAGCCTCGGGACTAGCGGGGGATTCCAAGAGACCCAGTACTTC
d_call: TRBD1; clone_size: few; v_call: TRBV28; j_call: TRBJ2-3; cdr3_aa: CASSWDSGYTQYF; cdr3_nt: TGTGCCAGCAGTTGGGACAGTGGATATACGCAGTATTTT